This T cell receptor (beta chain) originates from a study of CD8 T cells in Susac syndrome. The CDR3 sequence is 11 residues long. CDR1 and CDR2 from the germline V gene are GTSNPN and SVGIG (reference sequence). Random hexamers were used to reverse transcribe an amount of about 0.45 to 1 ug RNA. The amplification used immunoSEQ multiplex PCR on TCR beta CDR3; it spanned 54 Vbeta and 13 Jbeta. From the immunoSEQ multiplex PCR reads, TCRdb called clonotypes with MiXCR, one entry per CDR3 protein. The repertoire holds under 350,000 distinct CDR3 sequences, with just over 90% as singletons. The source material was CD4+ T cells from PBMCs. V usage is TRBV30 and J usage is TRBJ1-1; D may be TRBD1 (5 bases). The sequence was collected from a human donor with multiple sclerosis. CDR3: CATGAGAQPFF. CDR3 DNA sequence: TGTGCTACCGGGGCTGGGGCTCAGCCTTTCTTT.